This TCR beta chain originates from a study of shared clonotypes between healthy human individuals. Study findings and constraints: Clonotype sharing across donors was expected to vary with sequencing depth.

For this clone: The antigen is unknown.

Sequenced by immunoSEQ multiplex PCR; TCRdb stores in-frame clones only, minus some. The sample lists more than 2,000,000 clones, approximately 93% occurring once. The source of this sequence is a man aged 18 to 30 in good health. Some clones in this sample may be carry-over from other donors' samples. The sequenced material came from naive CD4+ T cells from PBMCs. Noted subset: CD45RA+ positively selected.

The CDR3 DNA reads as TGTGCCAGCAGCGAAAGGTTGTGGAACGAGCAGTACTTC. Protein product: CASSERLWNEQYF. The rearrangement uses TRBV9 and TRBJ2-7; D unresolved. The V gene lost 3 bases and the J gene lost 5 bases, with 12 bases spanning the gap. The CDR3 is 13 amino acids. The germline V gene has CDR1 SGDLS and CDR2 YYNGEE.